The 25 T cell receptor beta chains reported below all come from one sample, sequenced in a study of T cell changes during pregnancy in multiple sclerosis. TCRdb's copy holds only in-frame clones and misses some; the assay was immunoSEQ multiplex PCR. This repertoire shows some 100,000 clones, 90% to 95% found once; its top ten account for 0.7% to 0.9%. The specimen comprised peripheral blood, sampled before pregnancy. The origin of the receptors is a female donor with multiple sclerosis, enrolled in a pregnancy study.

The chain uses TRBV7-9 and TRBJ2-2; TRBD2 matches 7 bases. The J segment lost 0 bases and the V segment lost 5 bases, leaving 6 bases of the junction unmatched. Germline V CDR1 and CDR2: SEHNR, FQNEAQ (reference sequence). The CDR3 is made up of 16 amino acids. This CDR3 is CASSPPTSTNTGELFF. For the CDR3, the DNA is TGTGCCAGCAGCCCCCCGACTAGCACGAACACCGGGGAGCTGTTTTTT.

V and J are TRBV7-3 and TRBJ2-2; TRBD2 agrees at 13 bases. V shed 5 bases and J 4 bases; nucleotides not matched to a gene: 7. The CDR3 spans 17 residues. From germline, CDR1 is SGHTA and CDR2 FQGTGA. The CDR3 DNA sequence: TGTGCCAGCAGCCATGGACTAGCGGGGGATACCACCGGGGAGCTGTTTTTT. It translates to CASSHGLAGDTTGELFF.

This rearrangement joins TRBV7-9 to TRBJ1-4, with a weak D call TRBD1 (5 bases). Germline CDR1 and CDR2: SEHNR and FQNEAQ (reference sequence). CDR3 length equals 17 residues. Between the trimmed V and J ends, which lost 5 bases and 0 bases, there was a span of 16 bases. CDR3 bases: TGTGCCAGCAGCCTCCCCATCGGGGGGGCAACTAATGAAAAACTGTTTTTT. Its protein is CASSLPIGGATNEKLFF.

The rearrangement joins TRBV6-5 to TRBJ1-1; 10 bases agree with TRBD1. V shed 2 bases, J shed 5 bases, and the junction held 2 bases outside the gene matches. This CDR3 contains 14 residues. The V gene's germline CDR1 is MNHEY and CDR2 SVGAGI. The CDR3 sequence: CASSYGTGATEAFF. The CDR3 bases are TGTGCCAGCAGTTACGGGACAGGGGCAACTGAAGCTTTCTTT.

Comments on this clone: This specimen includes other DNA sequences encoding the same CDR3. The genes are TRBV9 and TRBJ2-7; no reliable D call. CDR3 size: 13 residues. CDR1 is SGDLS and CDR2 is YYNGEE in the germline V gene. V lost 3 bases and J lost 0, with 7 bases in between. This CDR3 is CASSAPSSYEQYF. Here the CDR3 DNA reads TGTGCCAGCAGCGCCCCCAGCTCCTACGAGCAGTACTTC.

This chain's CDR3 is CAITSGGSGANVLTF. As DNA, the CDR3 is TGTGCCATCACTTCTGGCGGGTCTGGGGCCAACGTCCTGACTTTC. The V gene is TRBV28, the J gene TRBJ2-6, with D possibly TRBD2 on 5 matching bases. This CDR3 contains 15 residues. From germline, CDR1 is MDHEN and CDR2 SYDVKM. The V and J ends lost 10 bases and 1 base respectively, with 14 bases between them.

This clone appeared once. The V call is TRBV7-2, the J call TRBJ2-2; D gene ambiguous. CDR1 is SGHTA and CDR2 is FQGNSA in the germline V gene. V was clipped by 1 base and J by 4 bases, with 7 bases between them. This CDR3 is built from 14 residues. CDR3 bases: TGTGCCAGCAGCTTAGAGAGTCTCACCGGGGAGCTGTTTTTT. Its translation: CASSLESLTGELFF.

This rearrangement joins TRBV2 to TRBJ1-2, with 8 bases aligning to TRBD1. CDR1 is SNHLY and CDR2 is FYNNEI in the germline V gene. V was clipped by 2 bases and J by 1 base; unmatched bases: 12. CDR3 size: 18 residues. DNA for the CDR3: TGTGCCAGCAGTGAAAGTGGGGCAGGGGGCGTACGTAACTATGGCTACACCTTC. It is translated as CASSESGAGGVRNYGYTF.

The chain is built from TRBV4-3 and TRBJ2-3; D is unclear. From germline, CDR1 is LGHNA and CDR2 YSLEER. This CDR3 has 14 amino acids. V was pared by 0 bases and J by 4 bases, with 8 bases between. CDR3 in amino acids: CASSQDGSADTQYF. The CDR3 DNA follows: TGCGCCAGCAGCCAAGACGGGTCCGCAGATACGCAGTATTTT.

This clone was recorded once. The chain combines TRBV9 with TRBJ2-5; a possible D gene is TRBD1 (6 bases). The CDR3 has 16 amino acids. V was clipped by 4 bases and J by 3 bases, with 19 bases between them. CDR1 and CDR2 from the germline V gene are SGDLS and YYNGEE. CDR3 residues: CASSSPPTGSKETQYF. As DNA, the CDR3 is TGTGCCAGCAGCTCCCCCCCGACAGGTTCCAAAGAGACCCAGTACTTC.

The CDR3 nucleotides are TGTGCCAGCAGCTTAGCCCGATACAGGGACCCTGAAGCTTTCTTT. Translating gives CASSLARYRDPEAFF. This rearrangement joins TRBV11-1 to TRBJ1-1, with D perhaps matching TRBD1 (6 bases). Per germline, CDR1 SGHAT and CDR2 FQDESV (reference sequence). This CDR3 has 15 residues. Trimming shortened V by 0 bases and J by 6 bases, and 14 bases separated the two germline ends.

The chain has TRBV2 and TRBJ1-5, with 8 bases aligning to TRBD1. Germline V lookup: CDR1 SNHLY, CDR2 FYNNEI. The CDR3 runs to 13 residues. V was clipped by 8 bases and J by 7 bases; unmatched bases: 7. CDR3 in amino acids: CASSAQGGQPQHF. CDR3 DNA: TGTGCCAGCTCAGCACAGGGGGGCCAGCCCCAGCATTTT.

J is TRBJ1-2 and V is TRBV19; TRBD1 is a possible D gene (5 bases). Trimming removed 6 bases at V and 5 bases at J, with 16 bases between. The CDR3 sequence is 14 residues long. The germline V gene encodes CDR1 LNHDA and CDR2 SQIVND (reference sequence). The DNA for the CDR3 is TGTGCCAGTAGGCCGACAGAGGATCCATATGGCTACACCTTC. Residues: CASRPTEDPYGYTF.

J is TRBJ2-7 and V is TRBV30, with D maybe TRBD2 (6 bases). V gave up 3 bases and J gave up 0 bases, with 9 bases separating them. Germline V gene lookup returns CDR1 GTSNPN and CDR2 SVGIG (reference sequence). The CDR3 is 13 residues long. The CDR3 protein is CAWSLGSSYEQYF. The CDR3 region has the DNA TGTGCCTGGAGCCTCGGGAGCTCCTACGAGCAGTACTTC.

The J gene is TRBJ2-3, the V gene TRBV7-2; 12 bases are shared with TRBD2. The CDR3 extends over 16 amino acids. J gave up 6 bases and V 5 bases, and 9 bases lay outside the gene matches. Per germline, CDR1 SGHTA and CDR2 FQGNSA. CDR3 DNA: TGTGCCAGCAGCCCCCTAGCGGGAGGGCCGTCGGATACGCAGTATTTT. Amino acid sequence: CASSPLAGGPSDTQYF.

The genes are TRBV30 and TRBJ2-7; 7 bases match TRBD1. With V trimmed by 2 bases and J by 2 bases, 0 bases remained unmatched. CDR1 and CDR2 from the germline V gene are GTSNPN and SVGIG (reference sequence). The CDR3 is made up of 12 amino acids. The CDR3 coding sequence is TGTGCCTGGAGTCAGGGGGCCTACGAGCAGTACTTC. As protein: CAWSQGAYEQYF.

The gene calls are TRBV11-2 and TRBJ1-1; 10 positions agree with TRBD1. V lost 5 bases, J lost 0 bases, and 6 bases stayed unmatched. The V gene's germline CDR1 is SGHAT and CDR2 FQNNGV. This CDR3 has 16 residues. CDR3 sequence (DNA): TGTGCCAGCAGCCTCCGGACAGGGGGTATGAACACTGAAGCTTTCTTT. Its translation: CASSLRTGGMNTEAFF.

The chain is built from TRBV7-2 and TRBJ2-2; TRBD2 matches at 10 bases. The length of the CDR3 is 16 residues. The junction had 2 bases not matched to a gene; V was cut back by 3 bases and J by 1 base. The germline V gene encodes CDR1 SGHTA and CDR2 FQGNSA. The CDR3 coding sequence is TGTGCCAGCAGCTTTATAGCGGGAGGGAACACCGGGGAGCTGTTTTTT. As protein: CASSFIAGGNTGELFF.

The chain recombines TRBV5-5 with TRBJ1-1; D unclear. Germline V lookup: CDR1 SGHKS, CDR2 YYEKEE (reference sequence). There are 14 residues in the CDR3. V was clipped by 3 bases and J by 3 bases, with 12 bases between them. As DNA, the CDR3 is TGTGCCAGCAGCTCCGGGTGGGTAGACACTGAAGCTTTCTTT. Translated, it gives CASSSGWVDTEAFF.

The chain has TRBV28 and TRBJ1-1; D gene uncertain. CDR1 is MDHEN and CDR2 is SYDVKM in the germline V gene. This CDR3 contains 13 residues. Trimming left V 3 bases short and J 4 bases short, with 9 bases between. CDR3 amino acids: CASSFDGLTEAFF. The CDR3, as DNA: TGTGCCAGCAGTTTCGACGGACTCACTGAAGCTTTCTTT.

The rearrangement links TRBV2 to TRBJ2-7; perhaps TRBD1 as D (5 bases). V shed 0 bases and J shed 7 bases, with 16 bases lying between them. CDR3 size: 15 residues. Germline V lookup: CDR1 SNHLY, CDR2 FYNNEI. CDR3 amino acids: CASSEAIQGSGEQYF. The CDR3 DNA reads TGTGCCAGCAGTGAAGCGATCCAGGGTTCAGGGGAGCAGTACTTC.

The chain employs TRBV27 and TRBJ2-5, with 7 nucleotides matching TRBD1. The V segment lost 6 bases and the J segment 0 bases; nucleotides outside the gene matches: 4. Germline assignment: CDR1 MNHEY and CDR2 SMNVEV (reference sequence). The CDR3 runs 14 residues. CDR3 nucleotides: TGTGCCAGCAGCTCCGGACAGGACCAAGAGACCCAGTACTTC. It yields the protein CASSSGQDQETQYF.

The chain employs TRBV5-4 and TRBJ1-1; D is possibly TRBD1 (5 bases). The CDR3 loop spans 13 amino acids. Per germline, CDR1 SGHNT and CDR2 YYREEE (reference sequence). V was pared by 5 bases and J by 0 bases, with 8 bases between. Written as DNA, the CDR3 is TGTGCCAGCAGGGGGGGAGTGAACACTGAAGCTTTCTTT. The encoded protein is CASRGGVNTEAFF.

The V gene is TRBV4-1, the J gene TRBJ2-1, with 8 bases identical to TRBD2. Germline loops: CDR1 MGHRA, CDR2 YSYEKL. The CDR3 has 14 amino acids. J was trimmed by 7 bases and V by 3 bases; bases with no gene match: 5. CDR3 coding DNA: TGCGCCAGCAGCCACGTAGCGGGGTATAATGAGCAGTTCTTC. Translated, it gives CASSHVAGYNEQFF.

This chain links TRBV7-6 with TRBJ2-2, with TRBD2 identical over 7 bases. Trimming cost V 0 bases and J 5 bases; bases outside gene matches: 6. The CDR3 is 16 amino acids. The germline CDR1 and CDR2 sequences are SGHVS and FNYEAQ. The chain's CDR3 is CASSLAKRDYTGELFF. DNA of the CDR3: TGTGCCAGCAGCTTAGCCAAGCGGGATTATACCGGGGAGCTGTTTTTT.